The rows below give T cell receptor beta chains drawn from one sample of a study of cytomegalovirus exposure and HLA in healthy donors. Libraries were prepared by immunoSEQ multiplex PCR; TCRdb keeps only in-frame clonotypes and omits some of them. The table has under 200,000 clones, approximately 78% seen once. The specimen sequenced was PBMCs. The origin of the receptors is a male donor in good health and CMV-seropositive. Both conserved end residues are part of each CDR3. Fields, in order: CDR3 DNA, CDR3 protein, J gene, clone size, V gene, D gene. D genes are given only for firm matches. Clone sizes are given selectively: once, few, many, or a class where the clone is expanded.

cdr3_nt: TGTGCCAGCAGTGACTACAGGGGGCGCCATGAAAAACTGTTTTTT
cdr3_aa: CASSDYRGRHEKLFF
j_call: TRBJ1-4
clone_size: .
v_call: TRBV2
d_call: TRBD1

cdr3_nt: TGTGCCAGCTCACCACTCGGGGTTAAAGGTCTTGGTGGCTACACCTTC
cdr3_aa: CASSPLGVKGLGGYTF
j_call: TRBJ1-2
clone_size: .
v_call: TRBV18
d_call: .

cdr3_nt: TGTGCCAGCAGCGGGACTAGCGGGAGCTACGAGCAGTACTTC
cdr3_aa: CASSGTSGSYEQYF
j_call: TRBJ2-7
clone_size: .
v_call: TRBV7-2
d_call: TRBD2

cdr3_nt: TGTGCCCTTCGTGCGGGACCGGACGGTAGGCAGTTCTTC
cdr3_aa: CALRAGPDGRQFF
j_call: TRBJ2-1
clone_size: .
v_call: TRBV30
d_call: .

cdr3_nt: TGTGCCAGCAGCTCAAGACAGGATCAGCCCCAGCATTTT
cdr3_aa: CASSSRQDQPQHF
j_call: TRBJ1-5
clone_size: .
v_call: TRBV7-6
d_call: .

cdr3_nt: TGCGCCAGCAGCCAAGATATGGGCGGACTAGCGAATGAGCAGTTCTTC
cdr3_aa: CASSQDMGGLANEQFF
j_call: TRBJ2-1
clone_size: .
v_call: TRBV4-3
d_call: TRBD2

cdr3_nt: TGCGCCAGCAGCTTGGCCCCCGGGCAGGGCACTGAAGCTTTCTTT
cdr3_aa: CASSLAPGQGTEAFF
j_call: TRBJ1-1
clone_size: once
v_call: TRBV5-1
d_call: .

cdr3_nt: TGTGCCAGCAGTCGGCTAGAACGAGTCGACAATGAGCAGTTCTTC
cdr3_aa: CASSRLERVDNEQFF
j_call: TRBJ2-1
clone_size: .
v_call: TRBV14
d_call: .

cdr3_nt: TGTGCTAGCAGCTTTCGAGCTTTCTTT
cdr3_aa: CASSFRAFF
j_call: TRBJ1-1
clone_size: .
v_call: TRBV7-2
d_call: .

cdr3_nt: TGCGCCAGCAGCCCCCGGACAGGGAGAGACTACGAGCAGTACTTC
cdr3_aa: CASSPRTGRDYEQYF
j_call: TRBJ2-7
clone_size: .
v_call: TRBV5-1
d_call: TRBD1

cdr3_nt: TGTGCCTGGAGTACTCGATCGGGAAAACTGTTTTTT
cdr3_aa: CAWSTRSGKLFF
j_call: TRBJ1-4
clone_size: .
v_call: TRBV30
d_call: .

cdr3_nt: TGCGCCAGCAGCTCCGGGGTGCGCTCCTACAATGAGCAGTTCTTC
cdr3_aa: CASSSGVRSYNEQFF
j_call: TRBJ2-1
clone_size: .
v_call: TRBV5-1
d_call: .

cdr3_nt: TGTGCCAGCAGCCCCCAGGGGGGCACTAATGAAAAACTGTTTTTT
cdr3_aa: CASSPQGGTNEKLFF
j_call: TRBJ1-4
clone_size: .
v_call: TRBV7-9
d_call: TRBD1

cdr3_nt: TGTGCCAGCAGTTACGGGGACATGAACACTGAAGCTTTCTTT
cdr3_aa: CASSYGDMNTEAFF
j_call: TRBJ1-1
clone_size: .
v_call: TRBV6-6
d_call: .

cdr3_nt: TGCGCCAGCAGTTCGGACGGGGACTCTGGAAACACCATATATTTT
cdr3_aa: CASSSDGDSGNTIYF
j_call: TRBJ1-3
clone_size: .
v_call: TRBV5-1
d_call: .

cdr3_nt: TGTGCCACAAAAAAGGACAGGGGATACAATGAGCAGTTCTTC
cdr3_aa: CATKKDRGYNEQFF
j_call: TRBJ2-1
clone_size: once
v_call: TRBV19
d_call: TRBD1

cdr3_nt: TGCGCCAGCAGCTTAGAAGGGGACAACGTCCTGACTTTC
cdr3_aa: CASSLEGDNVLTF
j_call: TRBJ2-6
clone_size: .
v_call: TRBV5-1
d_call: .

cdr3_nt: TGTGCCAGCAGCCAAGTGGGGCAGGGCACCTACGAGCAGTACTTC
cdr3_aa: CASSQVGQGTYEQYF
j_call: TRBJ2-7
clone_size: .
v_call: TRBV13
d_call: .

cdr3_nt: TGTGCCAGCAGCGTAGAACCTAGTAGAGAGACCCAGTACTTC
cdr3_aa: CASSVEPSRETQYF
j_call: TRBJ2-5
clone_size: .
v_call: TRBV9
d_call: .

cdr3_nt: TGTGCCAGCAGCTTCTTGTCGGGGAGTCTGAGCTCCTACGAGCAGTACTTC
cdr3_aa: CASSFLSGSLSSYEQYF
j_call: TRBJ2-7
clone_size: .
v_call: TRBV7-9
d_call: .

cdr3_nt: TGTGCCATCAGGCAGGAGGGAGGCTACACCTTC
cdr3_aa: CAIRQEGGYTF
j_call: TRBJ1-2
clone_size: .
v_call: TRBV10-3
d_call: .

cdr3_nt: TGTGCCTGGAGTGCGCCTCACCTGGGGGGGGCGTTGGGCTACACCTTC
cdr3_aa: CAWSAPHLGGALGYTF
j_call: TRBJ1-2
clone_size: few
v_call: TRBV30
d_call: .

cdr3_nt: TGTGCCAGCAGTTTAACGAGCGGGGGTAACGAGCAGTACTTC
cdr3_aa: CASSLTSGGNEQYF
j_call: TRBJ2-7
clone_size: .
v_call: TRBV27
d_call: TRBD2

cdr3_nt: TGTGCCAGCAAGATACAGGGCATGAACACTGAAGCTTTCTTT
cdr3_aa: CASKIQGMNTEAFF
j_call: TRBJ1-1
clone_size: few
v_call: TRBV6-5
d_call: .

cdr3_nt: TGCGCCAGCAGCAGAGGACAGCCGAACACTGAAGCTTTCTTT
cdr3_aa: CASSRGQPNTEAFF
j_call: TRBJ1-1
clone_size: few
v_call: TRBV5-1
d_call: .

cdr3_nt: TGTGCCAGCAGCTTCGACACCAGGGATTATAATGGCTACACCTTC
cdr3_aa: CASSFDTRDYNGYTF
j_call: TRBJ1-2
clone_size: .
v_call: TRBV7-2
d_call: .

cdr3_nt: TGTGCCAGCAGCTTGGGGGCCTCTGGGGCCAACGGCCTGACTTTC
cdr3_aa: CASSLGASGANGLTF
j_call: TRBJ2-6
clone_size: .
v_call: TRBV5-4
d_call: .

cdr3_nt: TGTGCCAGCAGGAGGGGGGGCGACTCCTATAATTCACCCCTCCACTTT
cdr3_aa: CASRRGGDSYNSPLHF
j_call: TRBJ1-6
clone_size: few
v_call: TRBV25-1
d_call: .

cdr3_nt: TGTGCCAGTAGTACACTGACTAGCCACAATGAGCAGTTCTTC
cdr3_aa: CASSTLTSHNEQFF
j_call: TRBJ2-1
clone_size: few
v_call: TRBV19
d_call: TRBD2